Below, 20 T cell receptor beta chains from the same sample are listed, as sequenced in a study of T cells expressing NK-cell markers. From the 5' RACE reads, TCRdb lists one entry per CDR3 protein and no DNA. The sample holds about 380,000 distinct CDR3 sequences. Source material: blood T cells: a sorted CD56 or NKG2C T cell subset, CD4+ or CD8+ T cells, or bulk PBMC T cells (not recorded which). Receptor source: a man aged 18-70 years in good health.

The chain carries TRBV5-1 and TRBJ2-1; TCRdb's D call, TRBD2, is unchecked because there is no DNA. The CDR3 is 15 amino acids. Germline V CDR1 and CDR2: SGHRS, YFSETQ. This chain's CDR3 is CASSVGLNSYNEQFF.

The V and J genes are TRBV18 and TRBJ1-2; TCRdb's D call, TRBD1, is unchecked because there is no DNA. Germline loops: CDR1 KGHSH, CDR2 LQKENI. The CDR3 has 13 residues. CDR3 region: CASSPGGNYGYTF.

This sequence joins TRBV11-2 and TRBJ2-1; TCRdb's D gene call, TRBD1, goes unchecked for lack of DNA. The CDR3 spans 12 residues. CDR1 is SGHAT, CDR2 FQNNGV, per germline. CDR3 sequence reads: CASSIQGNEQFF. The full variable domain, its missing parts supplied by reference TRBV11-2 and TRBJ2-1, is EAGVAQSPRYKIIEKRQSVAFWCNPISGHATLYWYQQILGQGPKLLIQFQNNGVVDDSQLPKDRFSAERLKGVDSTLKIQPAKLEDSAVYLCASSIQGNEQFFGPGTRLTVL.

This chain uses TRBV6-5 with TRBJ1-2; the TCRdb call, TRBD1, lacks DNA for checking. Germline values: CDR1 MNHEY, CDR2 SVGAGI. This CDR3 contains 15 residues. The CDR3 sequence: CASRYTGTGAKTYTF.

The chain recombines TRBV25-1 with TRBJ2-3. The germline CDR1 and CDR2 sequences are MGHDK and SYGVNS. This CDR3 is built from 14 residues. CDR3: CASSEGPITDTQYF.

The gene calls are TRBV6-1 and TRBJ1-2; the TCRdb D gene call, TRBD1, has no DNA to confirm it. Germline V gene lookup returns CDR1 MNHNS and CDR2 SASEGT. CDR3 length: 14 residues. The CDR3 sequence: CASARDGENYGYTF.

The CDR3 region is CASSPSRDRLLVYGYTF. The chain couples TRBV18 to TRBJ1-2; TCRdb gives TRBD1 as the D gene, but with no DNA this cannot be confirmed. The germline CDR1 and CDR2 sequences are KGHSH and LQKENI. The CDR3 has 17 residues. Full variable domain (remainder filled in from reference TRBV18 and TRBJ1-2): NAGVMQNPRHLVRRRGQEARLRCSPMKGHSHVYWYRQLPEEGLKFMVYLQKENIIDESGMPKERFSAEFPKEGPSILRIQQVVRGDSAAYFCASSPSRDRLLVYGYTFGSGTRLTVV.

The chain uses TRBV6-5 and TRBJ2-7. Germline V CDR1 and CDR2: MNHEY, SVGAGI. The CDR3 contains 11 residues. CDR3 loop: CAIPSFYEQYF.

The chain's CDR3 is CASSAGTPGVQTQYF. The rearrangement links TRBV7-2 to TRBJ2-5; no DNA is available, so the TRBD2 call from TCRdb remains unchecked. The CDR3 is 15 residues long. CDR1 is SGHTA and CDR2 is FQGNSA in the germline V gene.

This sequence joins TRBV20-1 and TRBJ2-3; lacking DNA, the TRBD2 call made by TCRdb goes unchecked. Germline lookup yields CDR1 DFQATT and CDR2 SNEGSKA (reference sequence). The CDR3 consists of 15 residues. The chain's CDR3 is CSADKRGDILDTQYF.

J is TRBJ2-7 and V is TRBV7-4. Germline V gene data show CDR1 as SGHVT and CDR2 as SQSDAQ. This CDR3 is built from 17 residues. CDR3 amino acids: CASSLGRGRILSYEQYF. The full variable domain, rest sourced from reference TRBV7-4 and TRBJ2-7, is GAGVSQSPRYKVAKRGRDVALRCDSISGHVTLYWYRQTLGQGSEVLTYSQSDAQRDKSGRPSGRFSAERPERSVSTLKIQRTEQGDSAVYLCASSLGRGRILSYEQYFGPGTRLTVT.

The genes are TRBV21-1 and TRBJ2-5; the D gene TCRdb calls, TRBD1, cannot be checked with no DNA. TRBV21-1 is labeled a pseudogene. This CDR3 is 15 amino acids long. CDR3 residues: CASSSRQGPLKTQYF.

The V gene is TRBV20-1, the J gene TRBJ2-7; TCRdb lists TRBD1, though no DNA is available to test this call. Germline V gene lookup returns CDR1 DFQATT and CDR2 SNEGSKA (reference sequence). The CDR3 is made up of 14 amino acids. The CDR3 spells CSAEGTVHSYEQYF.

V is TRBV20-1 and J is TRBJ2-5; TCRdb selects TRBD1, and the lack of DNA leaves this call unchecked. Germline CDR1 reads DFQATT; CDR2 reads SNEGSKA (reference sequence). This CDR3 contains 15 residues. The CDR3 spells CAESKFRGGEETQYF.

The chain is built from TRBV3-1 and TRBJ1-5; with no DNA, the TCRdb D assignment of TRBD1 cannot be verified. This CDR3 spans 19 amino acids. The germline CDR1 and CDR2 sequences are LGHDT and YNNKEL (reference sequence). CDR3 protein: CASSQEGLGAPFSNQPQHF.

This sequence joins TRBV2 and TRBJ2-7; TCRdb outputs TRBD1, but without DNA this stays unchecked. The CDR3 is made up of 17 amino acids. Germline V gene lookup returns CDR1 SNHLY and CDR2 FYNNEI. The CDR3 protein is CASRGTRGPRGPYEQYF. Filled out from reference TRBV2 and TRBJ2-7, the complete variable domain reads EPEVTQTPSHQVTQMGQEVILRCVPISNHLYFYWYRQILGQKVEFLVSFYNNEISEKSEIFDDQFSVERPDGSNFTLKIRSTKLEDSAMYFCASRGTRGPRGPYEQYFGPGTRLTVT.

The chain recombines TRBV5-1 with TRBJ2-7; TCRdb designates TRBD2, a call that cannot be tested without DNA. The CDR3 covers 16 residues. CDR1 is SGHRS and CDR2 is YFSETQ in the germline V gene. The CDR3 protein is CASSLVLAGGQREQYF.

V and J are TRBV10-3 and TRBJ2-3; TCRdb names TRBD1, which stays unverified in the absence of DNA. The CDR3 extends over 15 amino acids. In germline, CDR1 is ENHRY, CDR2 SYGVKD. CDR3 region: CAIASSGTSADTQYF.

The genes are TRBV9 and TRBJ1-6; TCRdb picks TRBD1, but there is no DNA to check that call. The CDR3 spans 15 residues. The germline V gene encodes CDR1 SGDLS and CDR2 YYNGEE. CDR3: CASSPRTGVNSPLHF.

V usage is TRBV14 and J usage is TRBJ2-5. The germline V gene has CDR1 SGHDN and CDR2 FVKESK. This CDR3 region has 17 residues. The CDR3 loop is CASSQDFGSSGIETQYF.